This T cell receptor beta chain emerged from a study of OX40 agonist ivuxolimab in advanced cancers. TCRdb's table, derived via immunoSEQ multiplex PCR, lists solely in-frame clones and lacks some. The data hold some 83,000 clones, with more than 90% observed a single time. V was pared by 0 bases and J by 2 bases, with 4 bases of the junction left unmatched. This CDR3 comprises 17 residues. CDR1 is LGHNA, CDR2 YSLEER, per germline. J is TRBJ2-6 and V is TRBV4-3; 7 bases align to TRBD2. Sequences were derived from CD4+ or CD8+ T cells sorted from blood, sampled in a trial of the OX40 agonist ivuxolimab. The receptor was isolated from an adult with an advanced solid tumor such as melanoma, head and neck, liver or kidney cancer. The CDR3 DNA sequence: TGCGCCAGCAGCCAAGATCGGGGGGTCACTGGGGCCAACGTCCTGACTTTC. Translated: CASSQDRGVTGANVLTF.